This entry features one T cell receptor (beta chain) sequence. This sample is part of a study of blood T cell repertoires in COVID-19. Overall study: PBMCs, B-cell-depleted T cells, or T cells were the source of the cDNA or gDNA that made up the material.

The length of the CDR3 is 14 residues. Germline loops: CDR1 SEHNR, CDR2 FQNEAQ (reference sequence). The trim removed 3 bases at V and 5 bases at J, leaving 4 bases unmatched. Per the original methods: Reference gene primer amplification yielded estimated nucleated cell counts. TCRdb's table, derived via immunoSEQ multiplex PCR, lists solely in-frame clones and lacks some. From that table come the V and J calls and clone size; the DNA was used to work out D and trimming. The sample has around 200,000 clones; more than 80% are singletons. This sequence originates from a human donor in a cohort sampled during active COVID-19. Sequenced sample: peripheral blood. The chain has TRBV7-9 and TRBJ1-1; 9 bases line up with TRBD1. The CDR3 coding sequence is TGTGCCAGCAGCTTCGACAGGGGGATAACTGAAGCTTTCTTT. It translates to CASSFDRGITEAFF.